This T cell receptor beta chain is drawn from a study of blood T cell repertoires in COVID-19. Study information: The origin of the acute and convalescent COVID-19 samples was the United States, Italy and Spain.

The V segment lost 4 bases and the J segment 1 base; nucleotides outside the gene matches: 1. The germline CDR1 and CDR2 sequences are LGHDT and YNNKEL (reference sequence). This CDR3 has 15 residues. How the authors handled the data: Amplification from reference gene primers served as the basis for estimated nucleated cell counts. Assay used: immunoSEQ multiplex PCR; TCRdb lists only in-frame clones, some missing. The D gene and trimming were derived from the DNA, and the V and J assignments and clone size from that table. This table holds about 210,000 clones, 65% to 90% found once. The specimen sequenced was peripheral blood. The rearrangement uses TRBV3-1 (or the pseudogene TRBV3-2) and TRBJ1-2; 12 nucleotides align to TRBD1. This clonotype originated in a man in his fifties or sixties with active or convalescent COVID-19. The CDR3, as DNA: TGTGCCAGCAGCCGGGACAGGGGGCATAACTATGGCTACACCTTC. It yields the protein CASSRDRGHNYGYTF.